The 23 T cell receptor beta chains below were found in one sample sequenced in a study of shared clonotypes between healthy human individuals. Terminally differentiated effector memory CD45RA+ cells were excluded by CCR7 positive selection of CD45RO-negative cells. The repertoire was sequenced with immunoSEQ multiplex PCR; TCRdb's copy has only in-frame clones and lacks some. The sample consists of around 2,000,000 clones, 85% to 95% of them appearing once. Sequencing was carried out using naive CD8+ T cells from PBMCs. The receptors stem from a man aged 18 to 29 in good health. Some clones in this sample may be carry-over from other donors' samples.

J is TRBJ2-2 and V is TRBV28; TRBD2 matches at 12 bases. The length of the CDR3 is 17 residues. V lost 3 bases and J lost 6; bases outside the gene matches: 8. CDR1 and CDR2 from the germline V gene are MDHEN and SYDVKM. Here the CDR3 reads CASSFFTGTSGPGELFF. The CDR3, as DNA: TGTGCCAGCAGTTTTTTTACCGGGACTAGCGGGCCCGGGGAGCTGTTTTTT.

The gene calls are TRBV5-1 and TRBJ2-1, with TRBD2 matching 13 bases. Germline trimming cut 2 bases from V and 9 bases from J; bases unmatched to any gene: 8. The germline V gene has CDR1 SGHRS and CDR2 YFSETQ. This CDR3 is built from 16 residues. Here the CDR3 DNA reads TGCGCCAGCAGCTTTATAGGACTAGCGGGAGAGGCTGAGCAGTTCTTC. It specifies CASSFIGLAGEAEQFF.

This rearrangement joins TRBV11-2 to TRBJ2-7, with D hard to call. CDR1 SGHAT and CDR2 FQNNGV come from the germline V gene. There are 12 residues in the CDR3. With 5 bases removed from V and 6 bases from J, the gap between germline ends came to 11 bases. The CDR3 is CASSPYVLEQYF. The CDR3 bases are TGTGCCAGCAGCCCTTATGTGCTCGAGCAGTACTTC.

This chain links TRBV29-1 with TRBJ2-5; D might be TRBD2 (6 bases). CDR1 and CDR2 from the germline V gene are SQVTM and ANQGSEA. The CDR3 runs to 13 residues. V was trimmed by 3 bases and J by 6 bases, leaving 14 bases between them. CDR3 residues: CSVDGGVKKTQYF. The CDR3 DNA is TGCAGCGTTGATGGCGGGGTCAAGAAGACCCAGTACTTC. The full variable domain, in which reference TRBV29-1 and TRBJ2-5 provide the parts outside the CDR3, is SAVISQKPSRDICQRGTSLTIQCQVDSQVTMMFWYRQQPGQSLTLIATANQGSEATYESGFVIDKFPISRPNLTFSTLTVSNMSPEDSSIYLCSVDGGVKKTQYFGPGTRLLVL.

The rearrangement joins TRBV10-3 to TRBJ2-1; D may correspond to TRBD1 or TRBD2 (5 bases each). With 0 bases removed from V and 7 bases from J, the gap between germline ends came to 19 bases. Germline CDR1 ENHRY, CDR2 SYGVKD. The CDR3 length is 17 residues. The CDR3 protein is CAISESTFGGAENEQFF. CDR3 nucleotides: TGTGCCATCAGTGAGTCTACCTTTGGGGGAGCAGAAAATGAGCAGTTCTTC.

The CDR3 reads CASSLQVAKNIQYF. CDR3 in DNA: TGTGCCAGCAGCTTACAGGTAGCCAAAAACATTCAGTACTTC. V and J are TRBV13 and TRBJ2-4; no firm D call. Trimming stripped 2 bases from V and 0 bases from J, with 5 bases between. CDR1 and CDR2 (germline): PRHDT, FYEKMQ (reference sequence). This CDR3 spans 14 amino acids.

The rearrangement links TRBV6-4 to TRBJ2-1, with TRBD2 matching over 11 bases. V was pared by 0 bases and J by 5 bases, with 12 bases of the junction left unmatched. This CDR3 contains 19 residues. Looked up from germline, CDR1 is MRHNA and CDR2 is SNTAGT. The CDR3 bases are TGTGCCAGCAGTGACTCGCCGCCATCCCTAGCGGGAGGCGACAATGAGCAGTTCTTC. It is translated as CASSDSPPSLAGGDNEQFF.

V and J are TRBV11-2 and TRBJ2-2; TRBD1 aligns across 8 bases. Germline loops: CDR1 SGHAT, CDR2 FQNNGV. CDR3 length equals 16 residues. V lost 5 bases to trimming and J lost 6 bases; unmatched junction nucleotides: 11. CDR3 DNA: TGTGCCAGCAGCCTTAGACAGGGGATATTTTCCGGGGAGCTGTTTTTT. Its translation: CASSLRQGIFSGELFF.

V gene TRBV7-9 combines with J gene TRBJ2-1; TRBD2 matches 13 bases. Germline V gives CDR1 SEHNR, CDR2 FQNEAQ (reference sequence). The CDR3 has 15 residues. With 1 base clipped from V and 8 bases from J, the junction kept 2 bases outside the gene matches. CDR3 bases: TGTGCCAGCAGCTTAGGAGGGACTAGCGGGGATGAGCAGTTCTTC. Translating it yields CASSLGGTSGDEQFF.

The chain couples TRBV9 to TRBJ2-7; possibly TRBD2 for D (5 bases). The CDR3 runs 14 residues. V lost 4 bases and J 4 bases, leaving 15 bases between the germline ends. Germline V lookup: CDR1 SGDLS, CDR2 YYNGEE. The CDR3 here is CASSPSIASYEQYF. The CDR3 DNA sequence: TGTGCCAGCAGCCCCTCAATAGCGAGTTACGAGCAGTACTTC.

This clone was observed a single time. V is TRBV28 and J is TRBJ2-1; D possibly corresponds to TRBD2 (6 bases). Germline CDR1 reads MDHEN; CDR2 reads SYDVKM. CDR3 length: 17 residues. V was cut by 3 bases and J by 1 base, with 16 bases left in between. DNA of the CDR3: TGTGCCAGCAGTTTCAACCCCGAGGCGGGGTCCTACAATGAGCAGTTCTTC. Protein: CASSFNPEAGSYNEQFF. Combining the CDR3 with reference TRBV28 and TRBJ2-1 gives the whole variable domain DVKVTQSSRYLVKRTGEKVFLECVQDMDHENMFWYRQDPGLGLRLIYFSYDVKMKEKGDIPEGYSVSREKKERFSLILESASTNQTSMYLCASSFNPEAGSYNEQFFGPGTRLTVL.

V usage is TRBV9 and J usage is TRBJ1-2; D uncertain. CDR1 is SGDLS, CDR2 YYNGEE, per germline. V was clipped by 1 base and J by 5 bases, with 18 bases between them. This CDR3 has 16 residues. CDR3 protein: CASSVPLDGEPYGYTF. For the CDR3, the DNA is TGTGCCAGCAGCGTACCCCTTGACGGGGAGCCTTATGGCTACACCTTC.

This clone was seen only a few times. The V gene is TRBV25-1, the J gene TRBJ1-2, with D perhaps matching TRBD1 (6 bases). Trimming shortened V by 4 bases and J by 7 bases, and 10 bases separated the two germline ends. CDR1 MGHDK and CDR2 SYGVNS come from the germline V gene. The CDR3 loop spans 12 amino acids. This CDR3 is CASSGNRAGYTF. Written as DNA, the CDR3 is TGTGCCAGCAGTGGGAACAGGGCTGGCTACACCTTC.

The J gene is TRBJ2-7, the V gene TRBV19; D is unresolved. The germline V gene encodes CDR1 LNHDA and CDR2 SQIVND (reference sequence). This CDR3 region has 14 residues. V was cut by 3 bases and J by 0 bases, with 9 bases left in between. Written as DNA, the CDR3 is TGTGCCAGTAGTATCAGCGAATTCTCCTACGAGCAGTACTTC. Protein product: CASSISEFSYEQYF.

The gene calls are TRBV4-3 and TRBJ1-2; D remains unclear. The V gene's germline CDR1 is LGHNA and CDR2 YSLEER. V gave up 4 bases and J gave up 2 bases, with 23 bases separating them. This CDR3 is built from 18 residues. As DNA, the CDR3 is TGCGCCAGCAGCCCGCTAGGCGCGTCCTCCGTATTAAACTATGGCTACACCTTC. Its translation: CASSPLGASSVLNYGYTF.

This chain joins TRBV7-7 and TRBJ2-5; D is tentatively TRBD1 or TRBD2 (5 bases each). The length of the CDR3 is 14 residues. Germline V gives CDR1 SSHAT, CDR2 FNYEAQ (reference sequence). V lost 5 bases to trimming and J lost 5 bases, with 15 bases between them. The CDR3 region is CASSPRGGPETQYF. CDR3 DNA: TGTGCCAGCAGCCCGAGGGGCGGACCGGAGACCCAGTACTTC.

DNA for the CDR3: TGTGCCAGCAGCTTGGGGGCCAGGAGAAACTATGGCTACACCTTC. Amino acid sequence: CASSLGARRNYGYTF. The V call is TRBV13, the J call TRBJ1-2, with D possibly matching TRBD1 (6 bases). From germline, CDR1 is PRHDT and CDR2 FYEKMQ (reference sequence). This CDR3 spans 15 amino acids. Trimming took 3 bases from V and 2 from J, leaving 13 bases between them.

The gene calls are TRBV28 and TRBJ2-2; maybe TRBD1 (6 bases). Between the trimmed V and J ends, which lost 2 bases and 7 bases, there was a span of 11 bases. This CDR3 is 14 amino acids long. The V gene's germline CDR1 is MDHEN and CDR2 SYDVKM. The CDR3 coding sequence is TGTGCCAGCAGTTTAACTACAGGGTTCGGGGAGCTGTTTTTT. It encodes CASSLTTGFGELFF.

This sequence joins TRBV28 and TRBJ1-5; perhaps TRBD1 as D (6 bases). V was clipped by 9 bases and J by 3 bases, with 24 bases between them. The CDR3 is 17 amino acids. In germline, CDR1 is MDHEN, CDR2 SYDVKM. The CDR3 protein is CASTTPPRGANNQPQHF. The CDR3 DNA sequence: TGTGCCAGTACCACCCCACCCCGGGGGGCAAACAATCAGCCCCAGCATTTT.

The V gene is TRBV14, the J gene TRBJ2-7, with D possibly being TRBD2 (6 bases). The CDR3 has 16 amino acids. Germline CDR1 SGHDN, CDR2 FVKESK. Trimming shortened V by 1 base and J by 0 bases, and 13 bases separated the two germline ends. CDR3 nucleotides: TGTGCCAGCAGCCAAGGGCTCAGCGGGCCCTCCTACGAGCAGTACTTC. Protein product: CASSQGLSGPSYEQYF.

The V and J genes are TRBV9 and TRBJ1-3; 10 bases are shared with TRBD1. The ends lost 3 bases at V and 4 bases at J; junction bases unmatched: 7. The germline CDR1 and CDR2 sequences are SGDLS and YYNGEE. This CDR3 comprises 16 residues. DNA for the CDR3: TGTGCCAGCAGCGAGGGACAGGGGATAGGCGGAAACACCATATATTTT. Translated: CASSEGQGIGGNTIYF.

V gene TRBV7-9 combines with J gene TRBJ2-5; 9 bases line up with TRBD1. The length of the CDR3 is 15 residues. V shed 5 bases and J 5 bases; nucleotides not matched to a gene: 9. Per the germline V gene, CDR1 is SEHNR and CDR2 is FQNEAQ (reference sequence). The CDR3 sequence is CASSPHTGGRETQYF. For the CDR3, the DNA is TGTGCCAGCAGCCCGCATACAGGGGGCCGGGAGACCCAGTACTTC. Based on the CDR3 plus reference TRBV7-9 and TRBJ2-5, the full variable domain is DTGVSQNPRHKITKRGQNVTFRCDPISEHNRLYWYRQTLGQGPEFLTYFQNEAQLEKSRLLSDRFSAERPKGSFSTLEIQRTEQGDSAMYLCASSPHTGGRETQYFGPGTRLLVL.

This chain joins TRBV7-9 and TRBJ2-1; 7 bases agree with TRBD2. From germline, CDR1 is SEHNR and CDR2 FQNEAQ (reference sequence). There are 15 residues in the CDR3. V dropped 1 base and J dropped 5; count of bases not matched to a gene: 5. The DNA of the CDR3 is TGTGCCAGCAGCTTAGTGGCTAGCGGTAACAATGAGCAGTTCTTC. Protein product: CASSLVASGNNEQFF. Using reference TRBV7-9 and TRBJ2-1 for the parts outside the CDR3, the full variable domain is DTGVSQNPRHKITKRGQNVTFRCDPISEHNRLYWYRQTLGQGPEFLTYFQNEAQLEKSRLLSDRFSAERPKGSFSTLEIQRTEQGDSAMYLCASSLVASGNNEQFFGPGTRLTVL.